Described below is a single TCR beta chain sequence and its context. There is no known antigen for this receptor. No base quality information exists; no much larger clone differs at one position. TCR CDR3 regions were amplified from genomic DNA by multiplex PCR using the deep immunoSEQ assay. Extracted genomic DNA from each cell subset was spread evenly across all wells of several immunoSEQ 96-well plates, with each plate serving as a replicate. Each replicate PCR for sorted subsets received around 200 ng genomic DNA, equal to some 32,000 T cell genomes. Purified libraries were measured with a Qubit 3.0 fluorometer, size-checked on a Bioanalyzer 2100, and measured again with the KAPA Library Quantification kit. Each immunoSEQ 96-well plate was sequenced on its own single-read 150-cycle Illumina NextSeq 550 flow cell. The original methods were these. Because the immunoSEQ output included only junctional sequences and no quality scores, the filtering could not be the same as the filtering used for full-length reads. To assign V/J genes and CDR3, sequences were annotated using PyIR, a Python wrapper for IgBLAST v1.9, with IMGT germline references. Reads were filtered out if the reads had weak V/J assignments (E-value above 1e-6), no CDR3, stop codons, out-of-frame junctions, or ambiguous translated residues. V3J clonotypes were defined by identical inferred V gene, J gene, and CDR3 amino acid sequence. The percentage overlap between two repertoires was calculated by dividing the number of shared unique clonotypes by the size of the smaller repertoire. RTK rarefaction, the Chao1 estimator, and Recon v2.1 estimates of unobserved clonotypes were used to assess repertoire richness. Generation probabilities for all TCRbeta clonotypes obtained by the gDNA method from a handful of donors were computed using OLGA. In its TCRdb copy, this immuneACCESS table keeps in-frame sequences only and misses some clones. Where compared with another copy, unresolved V genes explain less than half of these, and the others have no known cause. The V and J calls and clone size are taken from that table; D and trimming were inferred from the DNA. In all, the sample holds 2 million to 3 million clones, and over 85% of those were seen once. The ten largest clonotypes hold roughly 0.36% of the sample.

The sample is drawn from a study of shared clonotypes between healthy human individuals (TCRdb year 2020). The study in broad terms: The cohort included three men and a couple of women between 18 and 49 years of age. Per donor, three plates each were used for CD4 naive and CD4 memory, two for CD8 naive, and one for CD8 memory. To estimate repertoire size and how much clonotypes are shared between individuals, the study performed deep sequencing of blood TCR repertoires from roughly five healthy adults. Different laboratories and diverse techniques were used to prepare libraries and sequence TCR repertoires, to increase sequencing depth and limit assay-specific biases. Leukapheresis yielded between about 0.85 and 9 billion PBMCs per donor.

General conclusions and limits of the study: Compared with non-shared clonotypes, clonotypes shared by all four sorted-subset donors had higher generation probabilities. Because the study included a small number of donors, the genetic and exposure-history diversity represented was limited. Sampling was limited to blood, and TCR repertoires in tissue likely differ from TCR repertoires in blood. When four donors were compared, the shared fraction of clonotypes was about 5% for naive CD4, 3.5% to 4% for naive CD8, 2.3% for memory CD4, and 0.4% for memory CD8. Larger estimated clonotype richness was generally found for naive subsets than for memory subsets. Pairwise subsampling led to the expectation that sequencing depth would affect the degree of clonotype sharing among donors. Rarefaction of sorted-subset datasets indicated incomplete sequencing despite the large sequencing depth.

The trim is 2 bases for V and 2 bases for J, with a gap of 11 bases between the germline ends. The germline V gene provides CDR1 SGHRS and CDR2 YFSETQ. Including the terminal cysteine and phenylalanine, the CDR3 comprises 14 residues. The kept DNA is CDR3 alone, 42 bases in frame from the first base. The donors were healthy, HIV-negative adults who had no recently reported acute infections or vaccinations. All donors were Caucasian adults living in Nashville, Tennessee, USA. Magnetic negative selection was used to enrich CD4+ T cells, after which naive cells were positively selected on CD45RA and the negative fraction became the memory subset. After blood collection by leukapheresis, PBMCs were isolated using Ficoll-Histopaque density gradient centrifugation and then cryopreserved in the vapor phase of liquid nitrogen. Analytical flow cytometry was used to check the purity and quantity of every magnetically sorted T cell population. From each sorted fraction, genomic DNA was isolated and quantified by UV absorbance on a Nanodrop 2000c.

The sample was naive CD4+ T cells from PBMCs. The cell subset or site label, read with the paper, signifies: CD45RA+ positively selected. The sequence joins TRBV5-1 to TRBJ2-7; matching of 5 bases hints at TRBD1 as the D gene. The receptor's source is a man between 18 and 29 years old in good health. Some clones in this sample may be carry-over from other donors' samples. The nucleotides are TGCGCCAGCAGCTTCACTTGGGGCACCTACGAGCAGTACTTC. Translated, this is CASSFTWGTYEQYF.